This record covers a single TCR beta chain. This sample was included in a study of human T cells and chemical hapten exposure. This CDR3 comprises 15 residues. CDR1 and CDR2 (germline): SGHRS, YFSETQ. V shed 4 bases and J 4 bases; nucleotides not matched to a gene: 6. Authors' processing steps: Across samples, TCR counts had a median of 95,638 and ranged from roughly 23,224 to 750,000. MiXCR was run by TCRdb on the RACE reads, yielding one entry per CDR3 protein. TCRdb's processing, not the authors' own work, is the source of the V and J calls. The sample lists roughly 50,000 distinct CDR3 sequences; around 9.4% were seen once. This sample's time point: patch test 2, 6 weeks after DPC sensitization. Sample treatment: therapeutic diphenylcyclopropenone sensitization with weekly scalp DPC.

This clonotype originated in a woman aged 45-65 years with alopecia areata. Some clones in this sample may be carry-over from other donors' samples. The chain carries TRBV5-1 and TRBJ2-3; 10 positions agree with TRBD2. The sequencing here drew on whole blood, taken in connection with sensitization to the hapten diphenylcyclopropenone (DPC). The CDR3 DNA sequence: TGCGCCAGCAGCCTGCCTAGCGGGAGCGCAGATACGCAGTATTTT. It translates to CASSLPSGSADTQYF. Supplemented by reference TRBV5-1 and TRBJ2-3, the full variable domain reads KAGVTQTPRYLIKTRGQQVTLSCSPISGHRSVSWYQQTPGQGLQFLFEYFSETQRNKGNFPGRFSGRQFSNSRSEMNVSTLELGDSALYLCASSLPSGSADTQYFGPGTRLTVL.